The following is a TCR beta chain sequence with its context. The antigen is not known. Sequencing used immunoSEQ multiplex PCR; TCRdb keeps in-frame clones, though not all of them. The sample contains over 65,000 clones, roughly 90% of which appear only once. The germline CDR1 and CDR2 sequences are LNHDA and SQIVND (reference sequence). This CDR3 is 16 amino acids long. Germline trimming cut 7 bases from V and 5 bases from J; bases unmatched to any gene: 13. This specimen comes from a study of OX40 agonist ivuxolimab in advanced cancers. As for the study in general: In three patients, partial responses were observed, one with hepatocellular carcinoma and two with cutaneous melanoma. Findings and caveats of the study: There were also nonresponders showing low normalized T-cell clonal expansion.

The sequence derives from an adult with an advanced solid tumor such as melanoma, head and neck, liver or kidney cancer. V usage is TRBV19 and J usage is TRBJ1-1; 10 bases are shared with TRBD1. The sample was CD4+ or CD8+ T cells sorted from blood, taken in a trial of the OX40 agonist ivuxolimab. CDR3 sequence (DNA): TGTGCCAGTAATCGCCCCCTGGGACAGGGGTTGACTGAAGCTTTCTTT. It yields the protein CASNRPLGQGLTEAFF.